This T cell receptor (beta chain) originates from a study of blood T cells in healthy people across ages. Next came a second PCR, run for about 6 to 12 cycles, which used a sample-barcoded 5' primer along with a J-beta primer mix. TCRdb reprocessed the 5' RACE reads via MiXCR and lists one record per CDR3 protein. The data contain 720,000 or so distinct CDR3 sequences, around 41% of them singletons. This clonotype has more than one count but fewer than ten. The CDR3 spans 14 residues. V trimming: 3 bases; J trimming: 4 bases; junction bases outside the gene matches: 6. Germline lookup yields CDR1 SGHRS and CDR2 YFSETQ.

Sample: blood. The chain has TRBV5-1 and TRBJ1-2; 7 bases align to TRBD1. This receptor was obtained from an elderly man in good health. CDR3 DNA sequence: TGCGCCAGCAGCTCATCAGGGGGGAGCTATGGCTACACCTTC. It yields the protein CASSSSGGSYGYTF.